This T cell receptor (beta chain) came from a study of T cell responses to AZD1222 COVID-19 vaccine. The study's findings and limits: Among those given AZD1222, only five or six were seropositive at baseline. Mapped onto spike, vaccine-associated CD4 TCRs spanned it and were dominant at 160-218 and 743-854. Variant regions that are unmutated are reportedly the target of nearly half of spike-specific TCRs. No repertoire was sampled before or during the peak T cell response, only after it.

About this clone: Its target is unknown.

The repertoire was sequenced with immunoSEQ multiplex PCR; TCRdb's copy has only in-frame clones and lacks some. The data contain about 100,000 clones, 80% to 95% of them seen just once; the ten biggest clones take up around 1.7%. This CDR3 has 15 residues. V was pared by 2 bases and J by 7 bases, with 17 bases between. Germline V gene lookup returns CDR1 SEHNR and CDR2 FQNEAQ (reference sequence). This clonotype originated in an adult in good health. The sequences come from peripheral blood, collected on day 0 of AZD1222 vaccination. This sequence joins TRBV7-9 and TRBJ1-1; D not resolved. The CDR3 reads CASSLNPVGNHEAFF. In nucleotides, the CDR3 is TGTGCCAGCAGCTTAAATCCCGTGGGTAACCATGAAGCTTTCTTT.